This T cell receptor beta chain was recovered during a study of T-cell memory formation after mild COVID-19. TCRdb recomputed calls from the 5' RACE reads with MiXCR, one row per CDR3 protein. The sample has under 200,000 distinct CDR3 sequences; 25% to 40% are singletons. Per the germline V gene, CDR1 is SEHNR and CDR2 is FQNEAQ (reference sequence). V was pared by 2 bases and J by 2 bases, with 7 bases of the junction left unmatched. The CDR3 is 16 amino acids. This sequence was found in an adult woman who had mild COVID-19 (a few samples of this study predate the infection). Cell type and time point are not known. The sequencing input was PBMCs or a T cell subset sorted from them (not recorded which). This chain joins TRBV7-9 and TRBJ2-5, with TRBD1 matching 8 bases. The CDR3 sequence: CASSLRTGRLQETQYF. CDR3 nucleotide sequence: TGTGCCAGCAGCTTACGGACAGGGAGATTGCAAGAGACCCAGTACTTC.